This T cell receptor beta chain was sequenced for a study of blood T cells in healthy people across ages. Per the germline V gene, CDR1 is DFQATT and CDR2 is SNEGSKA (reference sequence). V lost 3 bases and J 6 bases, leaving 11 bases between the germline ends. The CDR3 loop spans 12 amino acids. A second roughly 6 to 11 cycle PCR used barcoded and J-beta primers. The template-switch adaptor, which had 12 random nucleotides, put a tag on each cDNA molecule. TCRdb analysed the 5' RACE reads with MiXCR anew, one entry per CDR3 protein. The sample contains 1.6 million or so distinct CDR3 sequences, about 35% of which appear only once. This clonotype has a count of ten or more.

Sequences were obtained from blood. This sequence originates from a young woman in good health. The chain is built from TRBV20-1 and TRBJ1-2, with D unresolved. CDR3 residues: CSARPQKHGYTF. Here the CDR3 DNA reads TGCAGTGCTAGGCCCCAGAAGCATGGCTACACCTTC.